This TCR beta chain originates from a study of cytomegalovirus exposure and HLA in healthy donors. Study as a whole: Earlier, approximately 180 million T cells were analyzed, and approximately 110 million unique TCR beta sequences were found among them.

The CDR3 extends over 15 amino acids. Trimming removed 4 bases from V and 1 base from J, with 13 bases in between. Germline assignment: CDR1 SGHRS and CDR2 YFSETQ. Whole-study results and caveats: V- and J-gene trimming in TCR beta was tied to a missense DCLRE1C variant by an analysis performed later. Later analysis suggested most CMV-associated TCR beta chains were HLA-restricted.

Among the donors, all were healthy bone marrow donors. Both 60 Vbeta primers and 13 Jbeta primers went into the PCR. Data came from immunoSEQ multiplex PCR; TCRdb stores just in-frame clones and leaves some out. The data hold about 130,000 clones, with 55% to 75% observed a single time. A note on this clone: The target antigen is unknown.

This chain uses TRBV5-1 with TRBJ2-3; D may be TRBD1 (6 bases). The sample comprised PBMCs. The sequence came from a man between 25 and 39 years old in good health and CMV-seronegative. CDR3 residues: CASSAGAEGTDTQYF. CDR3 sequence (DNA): TGCGCCAGCAGCGCAGGGGCTGAGGGCACAGATACGCAGTATTTT.